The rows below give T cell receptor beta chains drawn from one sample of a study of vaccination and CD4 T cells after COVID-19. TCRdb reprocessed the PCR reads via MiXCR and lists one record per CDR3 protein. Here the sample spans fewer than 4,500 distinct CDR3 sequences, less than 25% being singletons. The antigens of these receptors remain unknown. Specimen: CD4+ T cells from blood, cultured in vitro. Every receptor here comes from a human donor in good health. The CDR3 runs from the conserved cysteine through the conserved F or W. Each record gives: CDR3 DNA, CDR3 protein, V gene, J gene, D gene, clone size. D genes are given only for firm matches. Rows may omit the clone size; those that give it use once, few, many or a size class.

DNA: TGTGCCAGCAAGGCAGGACATAACACCGGGGAGCTGTTTTTT
CDR3: CASKAGHNTGELFF
V: TRBV2
J: TRBJ2-2
D: .
size: medium-sized

DNA: TGTGCCAGCATGGATAGACAGCTCACGGAGCAGTTCTTC
CDR3: CASMDRQLTEQFF
V: TRBV2
J: TRBJ2-1
D: .
size: .

DNA: TGCAGTGCTAGGCGGACAGGGGGAGAGACCCAGTACTTC
CDR3: CSARRTGGETQYF
V: TRBV20-1
J: TRBJ2-5
D: TRBD1
size: .

DNA: TGCAGTGCCCTAGTAGCGGGAGGGCAAACAGATACGCAGTATTTT
CDR3: CSALVAGGQTDTQYF
V: TRBV20-1
J: TRBJ2-3
D: TRBD2
size: few

DNA: TGTGCCAGCAGTGAAGGGTGGGGTGCTACGCAGTATTTT
CDR3: CASSEGWGATQYF
V: TRBV6-1
J: TRBJ2-3
D: .
size: .

DNA: TGCAGTGCTCCCGGGACAGGGCGGGAAAAACTGTTTTTT
CDR3: CSAPGTGREKLFF
V: TRBV20-1
J: TRBJ1-4
D: TRBD1
size: few

DNA: TGTGCCAGCAGTGATTGGGAGGAGCAGTTCTTC
CDR3: CASSDWEEQFF
V: TRBV2
J: TRBJ2-1
D: .
size: .

DNA: TGTGCCAGCAGTAGACAGGGAGGGGGGGGCACTGAAGCTTTCTTT
CDR3: CASSRQGGGGTEAFF
V: TRBV12-3/TRBV12-4
J: TRBJ1-1
D: TRBD1
size: .

DNA: TGCAGTGCTATTAGCGGGGGGCAGTACTTC
CDR3: CSAISGGQYF
V: TRBV20-1
J: TRBJ2-7
D: TRBD2
size: few

DNA: TGCGCCAGCAGCCCCCAGACAGGGACAGAGACCCAGTACTTC
CDR3: CASSPQTGTETQYF
V: TRBV5-1
J: TRBJ2-5
D: TRBD1
size: .

DNA: TGTGCCAGGGGGTCGGTATGCCGGGCCCAGAAAGAGAGCAATCAGCCCCAGCATTTT
CDR3: CARGSVCRAQKESNQPQHF
V: TRBV6-1
J: TRBJ1-5
D: .
size: .

DNA: TGTGCCAGCAGTTACTCGAAGACAGCTAACTATGGCTACACCTTC
CDR3: CASSYSKTANYGYTF
V: TRBV6-5
J: TRBJ1-2
D: .
size: medium-sized

DNA: TGTGCCAGCAGCTTATCCGTCGGGGAAGGGAAGACCCAGTACTTC
CDR3: CASSLSVGEGKTQYF
V: TRBV7-8
J: TRBJ2-5
D: .
size: .

DNA: TGCGCCAGCAGCGTGGGAGGGGACTACTACAATGAGCAGTTCTTC
CDR3: CASSVGGDYYNEQFF
V: TRBV5-1
J: TRBJ2-1
D: TRBD2
size: .

DNA: TGTGCCAGTAAACCCGGGACAGGGAACACTGAAGCTTTCTTT
CDR3: CASKPGTGNTEAFF
V: TRBV19
J: TRBJ1-1
D: TRBD1
size: .

DNA: TGCAGTGCCCACGACAGTAATGAAAAACTGTTTTTT
CDR3: CSAHDSNEKLFF
V: TRBV20-1
J: TRBJ1-4
D: .
size: .

DNA: TGTGCCAGCAGTTTCCAGAACTACGAGCAGTACTTC
CDR3: CASSFQNYEQYF
V: TRBV28
J: TRBJ2-7
D: .
size: .

DNA: TGTGCCATCAGTGACCTACAACAGGGAGGGTTGAGTGGCTACACCTTC
CDR3: CAISDLQQGGLSGYTF
V: TRBV10-3
J: TRBJ1-2
D: .
size: few

DNA: TGTGCCAGCAGACGGGGGACGGCGAACACTGAAGCTTTCTTT
CDR3: CASRRGTANTEAFF
V: TRBV2
J: TRBJ1-1
D: .
size: few

DNA: TGCAGCGTTGCCGGACAGGGTGAAGGCTACACCTTC
CDR3: CSVAGQGEGYTF
V: TRBV29-1
J: TRBJ1-2
D: TRBD1
size: once

DNA: TGTGCCAGCAGTGAGGACAGGGATGCATCTGGCTACACCTTC
CDR3: CASSEDRDASGYTF
V: TRBV2
J: TRBJ1-2
D: TRBD1
size: .

DNA: TGTGCCAGCAGCTTGGGAGCCGGGGGCGGCAATCAGCCCCAGCATTTT
CDR3: CASSLGAGGGNQPQHF
V: TRBV5-6
J: TRBJ1-5
D: .
size: .

DNA: TGTGCCAGCAGGGGACAAGAGACCCGGAAAGCTTTCTTT
CDR3: CASRGQETRKAFF
V: TRBV2
J: TRBJ1-1
D: .
size: .

DNA: TGTGCCACCAGTGATCCCGAGACTCATCAAGATACGCAGTATTTT
CDR3: CATSDPETHQDTQYF
V: TRBV24-1
J: TRBJ2-3
D: .
size: .

DNA: TGTGCCAGTAGTATGTTCGGGACGCCCTACAATGAGCAGTTCTTC
CDR3: CASSMFGTPYNEQFF
V: TRBV19
J: TRBJ2-1
D: .
size: .

DNA: TGTGCCAGTAGTATACATCCGACGGTAAGCTCCTACGAGCAGTACTTC
CDR3: CASSIHPTVSSYEQYF
V: TRBV19
J: TRBJ2-7
D: .
size: .

DNA: TGTGCCTGGAGTGTACGGGTGGGAGATTCACCCCTCCACTTT
CDR3: CAWSVRVGDSPLHF
V: TRBV30
J: TRBJ1-6
D: .
size: .

DNA: TGTGCCAGCAGTTTAAGGTTGGGCGGCTACACCTTC
CDR3: CASSLRLGGYTF
V: TRBV28
J: TRBJ1-2
D: .
size: few

DNA: TGTGCCAGCAGTGTTACAGGGACCAATACGCAGTATTTT
CDR3: CASSVTGTNTQYF
V: TRBV25-1
J: TRBJ2-3
D: .
size: .

DNA: TGCGCCAGCTCCCCCGGAACCCTCGGCGGGGAGCAGTACTTC
CDR3: CASSPGTLGGEQYF
V: TRBV5-1
J: TRBJ2-7
D: .
size: few

DNA: TGTGCCAGCAGCTCGACTATTACAGGGGGCGGGCAGTACTTC
CDR3: CASSSTITGGGQYF
V: TRBV7-9
J: TRBJ2-7
D: TRBD1
size: .

DNA: TGCAGTGCTAGAAGGGTGAACACTGAAGCTTTCTTT
CDR3: CSARRVNTEAFF
V: TRBV20-1
J: TRBJ1-1
D: .
size: few

DNA: TGTGCCAGCAGCCGCAGAGATAGCAATCAGCCCCAGCATTTT
CDR3: CASSRRDSNQPQHF
V: TRBV7-9
J: TRBJ1-5
D: .
size: few

DNA: TGCGCCAGCAGCTTGAAGTCAGGGGAGTGGGAGACCCAGTACTTC
CDR3: CASSLKSGEWETQYF
V: TRBV5-1
J: TRBJ2-5
D: .
size: once

DNA: TGTGCCAGCAGCCCAACTTTGAACACCGGGGAGCTGTTTTTT
CDR3: CASSPTLNTGELFF
V: TRBV7-2
J: TRBJ2-2
D: .
size: .